This entry describes one T cell receptor beta chain. What this receptor recognizes is not known. No quality values exist for individual bases; no much larger clone is one base distant. Ends trimmed: V by 1 base, J by 4 bases; bases unmatched to a gene: 4. As encoded in the germline V gene, CDR1 is LGHNA while CDR2 is YNFKEQ. The CDR3, cysteine through phenylalanine, is 14 amino acids long. The CDR3 DNA has 42 bases and is translated from base 1. This sample was included in a study of CD8+ T cells in alopecia areata (dated by TCRdb to the late 2010s). Some background on the complete study: To study T cell clonal expansion in alopecia areata, the researchers applied high-throughput TCRbeta sequencing to both the C3H/HeJ mouse model and human patients. On the human side, TCRbeta sequencing was run on scalp tissue and on sorted CD4+ and CD8+ peripheral blood T cells from healthy controls and from alopecia areata patients with either patchy or totalis/universalis disease. Scalp clonality was compared among normal scalp (n=4), patchy alopecia areata scalp (n=8), and alopecia totalis/universalis scalp (n=8). The RNA source kit depended on sample type: the PAXgene miRNA kit for fixed scalp, the miRNeasy kit for PBMCs, and the RNeasy kit for mouse skin. TCRbeta CDR3 regions were amplified by immunoSEQ multiplex PCR with 35 Vbeta forward and 13 Jbeta reverse primers. Study-wide conclusions, independent of this receptor: TCR sequences shared between patients were less clear than in mice, possibly partly because of HLA diversity in the patient population. Resident alphabeta T cells in normal human skin are also sequenced, complicating scalp TCR repertoire analysis, unlike mouse skin dominated by gammadelta T cells. Higher clonality and more expanded CD8+ clones were observed in lesional scalp than in normal scalp, particularly in alopecia totalis/universalis, a finding suggestive of antigenic drive.

After PBMCs were isolated by density centrifugation and stained for CD3, CD4 and CD8, a FACSAria was used to sort CD4+ and CD8+ T cells. Scalp biopsies and blood samples were obtained from unaffected controls. Library preparation used the immunoSEQ multiplex PCR assay. To provide template for TCR sequencing, every sample had RNA extracted and reverse transcribed into cDNA. First-strand cDNA was synthesized using SuperScript III with a 2:1 mix of oligo-dT and random hexamers. A synthetic immune receptor repertoire was used to measure amplification bias, and any remaining bias was corrected computationally. From the authors' description of their analysis: Raw reads were preprocessed for error removal, and CDR3 was defined according to IMGT conventions as running from the conserved cysteine to phenylalanine. Clonality was calculated as 1 minus Shannon entropy normalized by log2 of the number of productive unique TCRs. CD4 or CD8 identity of scalp clones was inferred by cross-referencing scalp TCRbeta sequences with sorted blood CD4 and CD8 repertoires. TCRdb took over this immuneACCESS table, retaining in-frame rearrangements with V and J assigned. Such tables are incomplete; in checked studies, under half of the missing clones stem from an unresolved V gene, and the remainder is unexplained. V, J and clone size are taken as reported in that table, and D and trimming were inferred from the DNA itself. This sample gives 130,000 to 150,000 clones in total; roughly 60% of them show up just once. Clones ranked in the top ten supply 30% to 45% of the sample.

This clonotype was obtained from a human donor in good health. The chain was built from TRBV4-2 and TRBJ2-7; the junction holds 7 bases that match TRBD1. Sequencing used CD8+ T cells sorted from blood. The encoded CDR3 is CASSQGDSSYEQYF. The sequenced DNA: TGTGCCAGCAGCCAAGGGGACAGTTCTTACGAGCAGTACTTC.